Presented here are 13 T cell receptor beta chains from one specimen sequenced in a study of shared clonotypes between healthy human individuals. CD8 cells regarded as naive lacked CD45RO, were positively chosen for CCR7, and omitted terminally differentiated effector memory CD45RA+ cells. Profiling relied on immunoSEQ multiplex PCR, and the TCRdb table lists in-frame clones only, not all of them. The sample consists of some 2,000,000 clones, roughly 95% of them appearing once. Sequencing was carried out using naive CD8+ T cells sorted from blood. These receptors came from a man younger than 30 in good health.

A note on this clone: Other DNA sequences of this sample code for an identical CDR3. The V and J genes are TRBV9 and TRBJ1-1, with 8 nucleotides matching TRBD1. The CDR3 is made up of 15 amino acids. The junction had 4 bases not matched to a gene; V was cut back by 3 bases and J by 0 bases. The germline gives CDR1 SGDLS, CDR2 YYNGEE. The CDR3 protein is CASSAGTGLNTEAFF. The CDR3 DNA is TGTGCCAGCAGCGCCGGGACAGGCTTGAACACTGAAGCTTTCTTT.

The chain has TRBV4-1 and TRBJ2-5, with 7 bases that match TRBD1. The CDR3 covers 15 residues. Germline V gene sequence: CDR1 MGHRA, CDR2 YSYEKL. Losses at the gene ends were 1 base for V and 7 bases for J; bases not matched to a gene: 9. The CDR3 coding sequence is TGCGCCAGCAGCCAAGGACAGGGTGGGGGTTGGACCCAGTACTTC. Protein: CASSQGQGGGWTQYF.

The CDR3 loop reads CASSSWDRGNYGYTF. The CDR3 DNA sequence: TGTGCCAGCAGCTCCTGGGACAGGGGTAACTATGGCTACACCTTC. This chain links TRBV11-2 with TRBJ1-2; 10 positions agree with TRBD1. The CDR3 is 15 amino acids. CDR1 is SGHAT, CDR2 FQNNGV, per germline. V dropped 4 bases and J dropped 1; count of bases not matched to a gene: 3. Using reference TRBV11-2 and TRBJ1-2 for the parts outside the CDR3, the full variable domain is EAGVAQSPRYKIIEKRQSVAFWCNPISGHATLYWYQQILGQGPKLLIQFQNNGVVDDSQLPKDRFSAERLKGVDSTLKIQPAKLEDSAVYLCASSSWDRGNYGYTFGSGTRLTVV.

This sequence joins TRBV12-5 and TRBJ1-3; D ambiguous. Looked up from germline, CDR1 is LGHNT and CDR2 is FRNRAP. Between the trimmed V and J ends, which lost 2 bases and 4 bases, there was a span of 12 bases. The CDR3 is 15 amino acids. The CDR3 spells CASGLQEPGGNTIYF. The DNA for the CDR3 is TGTGCTAGTGGTTTGCAGGAACCAGGCGGAAACACCATATATTTT.

The V gene is TRBV18, the J gene TRBJ2-2; tentatively, D is TRBD1 (5 bases). Germline assignment: CDR1 KGHSH and CDR2 LQKENI. CDR3 size: 13 residues. Trimming removed 8 bases from V and 0 bases from J, with 7 bases in between. The CDR3 DNA sequence: TGTGCCAGCCGGACACCGAACACCGGGGAGCTGTTTTTT. Translating gives CASRTPNTGELFF.

The chain couples TRBV13 to TRBJ2-7; 9 nucleotides match TRBD1. The CDR3 is 15 amino acids. The germline V gene has CDR1 PRHDT and CDR2 FYEKMQ (reference sequence). The junction had 6 bases not matched to a gene; V was cut back by 4 bases and J by 2 bases. CDR3 amino acids: CASSSAGTGTYEQYF. DNA for the CDR3: TGTGCCAGCAGCTCCGCCGGGACAGGGACCTACGAGCAGTACTTC.

The chain couples TRBV7-6 to TRBJ2-6; the D is unclear. The CDR3 spans 15 residues. Looked up from germline, CDR1 is SGHVS and CDR2 is FNYEAQ. The ends were cut back, 6 bases at V and 0 bases at J, with 9 bases in the middle. Here the CDR3 DNA reads TGTGCCAGCAGTTTAACAGTCTCTGGGGCCAACGTCCTGACTTTC. This encodes CASSLTVSGANVLTF.

This clone was recorded once. V and J are TRBV15 and TRBJ2-6, with no clear D. Germline loops: CDR1 LNHNV, CDR2 YYDKDF (reference sequence). The length of the CDR3 is 16 residues. The ends were cut back, 0 bases at V and 0 bases at J, with 6 bases in the middle. CDR3 sequence (DNA): TGTGCCACCAGCAGAGATACACTCTCTGGGGCCAACGTCCTGACTTTC. Its protein product is CATSRDTLSGANVLTF. The full variable domain, its missing parts supplied by reference TRBV15 and TRBJ2-6, is DAMVIQNPRYQVTQFGKPVTLSCSQTLNHNVMYWYQQKSSQAPKLLFHYYDKDFNNEADTPDNFQSRRPNTSFCFLDIRSPGLGDTAMYLCATSRDTLSGANVLTFGAGSRLTVL.

This rearrangement joins TRBV11-2 to TRBJ1-1; 10 positions agree with TRBD1. Germline V lookup: CDR1 SGHAT, CDR2 FQNNGV. The CDR3 totals 17 residues. The V gene end was trimmed by 2 bases and the J gene end by 1 base; junction bases not matched to a gene: 7. CDR3 bases: TGTGCCAGCAGCTTACCGTGGGACAGGGGTACGAACACTGAAGCTTTCTTT. Encoded protein: CASSLPWDRGTNTEAFF.

A single count supports this clone. The J gene is TRBJ1-5, the V gene TRBV28, with unresolved D. Germline lookup yields CDR1 MDHEN and CDR2 SYDVKM. Trimming shortened V by 2 bases and J by 4 bases, and 6 bases separated the two germline ends. This CDR3 is 13 amino acids long. CDR3 in DNA: TGTGCCAGCAGTTTAACCATGAATCAGCCCCAGCATTTT. Translation: CASSLTMNQPQHF.

The V and J genes are TRBV27 and TRBJ2-3; possibly TRBD2 for D (6 bases). V was trimmed by 5 bases and J by 7 bases, leaving 19 bases between them. The CDR3 spans 15 residues. Germline lookup yields CDR1 MNHEY and CDR2 SMNVEV (reference sequence). CDR3 nucleotide sequence: TGTGCCAGCAGTACCCGGGCTAGCGTGACCTATACGCAGTATTTT. This sequence encodes CASSTRASVTYTQYF.

The V gene is TRBV5-1, the J gene TRBJ2-5, with 11 bases aligning to TRBD2. This CDR3 has 15 residues. Germline lookup yields CDR1 SGHRS and CDR2 YFSETQ. With V trimmed by 4 bases and J by 2 bases, 4 bases remained unmatched. The CDR3 DNA follows: TGCGCCAGCAGCATCGGACTAGCGGGTCAAGAGACCCAGTACTTC. Its protein product is CASSIGLAGQETQYF.

This chain links TRBV13 with TRBJ2-4; D may be TRBD2 (5 bases). This CDR3 spans 12 amino acids. Per germline, CDR1 PRHDT and CDR2 FYEKMQ (reference sequence). Trimming removed 8 bases at V and 9 bases at J, with 14 bases between. CDR3 region: CASGRGEGIQYF. The CDR3 bases are TGTGCCAGCGGGCGTGGCGAGGGCATTCAGTACTTC.